This passage covers 22 T cell receptor beta chains from one sample sequenced in a study of T cell responses to AZD1222 COVID-19 vaccine. Clones were sequenced by immunoSEQ multiplex PCR, and TCRdb holds only the in-frame ones, with some missing. The sample lists more than 95,000 clones, approximately 90% occurring once. Sequenced material: peripheral blood, taken on day 0 of AZD1222 vaccination. The receptors stem from an adult in good health.

The chain links TRBV13 to TRBJ2-2, with 8 bases matching TRBD1. Germline CDR1 is PRHDT and CDR2 is FYEKMQ (reference sequence). The V segment lost 2 bases and the J segment 7 bases; nucleotides outside the gene matches: 6. This CDR3 has 15 amino acids. The CDR3 loop is CASSLLGTGVGELFF. CDR3 in DNA: TGTGCCAGCAGCTTACTCGGGACAGGAGTCGGGGAGCTGTTTTTT.

The chain uses TRBV20-1 and TRBJ2-5; 8 bases are a match to TRBD2. The trim removed 3 bases at V and 0 bases at J, leaving 3 bases unmatched. The CDR3 sequence is 14 residues long. Germline lookup yields CDR1 DFQATT and CDR2 SNEGSKA (reference sequence). CDR3 sequence: CSASKRGYQETQYF. DNA for the CDR3: TGCAGTGCTAGTAAGCGGGGGTACCAAGAGACCCAGTACTTC.

The chain couples TRBV4-3 to TRBJ1-1, with TRBD1 matching 7 bases. Trimming removed 0 bases from V and 10 bases from J; junction bases left unmatched: 14. CDR1 is LGHNA, CDR2 YSLEER, per germline. This CDR3 is built from 16 residues. This CDR3 is CASSQDLGRGSELAFF. CDR3 DNA sequence: TGCGCCAGCAGCCAAGATCTGGGCAGGGGGTCCGAGTTAGCTTTCTTT.

V is TRBV20-1 and J is TRBJ2-5, with no clear D. CDR3 size: 11 residues. Germline CDR1 DFQATT, CDR2 SNEGSKA (reference sequence). V was cut by 4 bases and J by 4 bases, with 7 bases left in between. The CDR3 reads CSATHGETQYF. As DNA, the CDR3 is TGCAGTGCTACTCACGGAGAGACCCAGTACTTC.

The V and J genes are TRBV9 and TRBJ1-3, with a possible D match to TRBD1 (6 bases). V was clipped by 3 bases and J by 0 bases, with 13 bases between them. Germline CDR1 and CDR2: SGDLS and YYNGEE. CDR3 length equals 16 residues. The CDR3 region has the DNA TGTGCCAGCAGCGACGGGACATTTATCTCTGGAAACACCATATATTTT. The encoded protein is CASSDGTFISGNTIYF.

The chain employs TRBV19 and TRBJ2-4, with 7 bases matching TRBD1. Trimming cost V 9 bases and J 3 bases; bases outside gene matches: 8. The CDR3 sequence is 14 residues long. From germline, CDR1 is LNHDA and CDR2 SQIVND (reference sequence). The chain's CDR3 is CASDTGVDKNIQYF. The CDR3, as DNA: TGTGCCAGCGATACAGGGGTTGACAAAAACATTCAGTACTTC.

The V call is TRBV10-3, the J call TRBJ2-3; D is possibly TRBD2 (7 bases). Trimming removed 5 bases at V and 2 bases at J, with 14 bases between. Germline assignment: CDR1 ENHRY and CDR2 SYGVKD. There are 15 residues in the CDR3. CDR3 bases: TGTGCCATCAGTTTTACGGGGGGCGCCACAGATACGCAGTATTTT. Its translation: CAISFTGGATDTQYF.

This chain uses TRBV6-1 with TRBJ2-5; 9 bases match TRBD1. Per germline, CDR1 MNHNS and CDR2 SASEGT. V shed 4 bases, J shed 3 bases, and the junction held 15 bases outside the gene matches. This CDR3 is 18 amino acids long. CDR3 sequence reads: CASSAPGQGVRSEETQYF. CDR3 nucleotides: TGTGCCAGCAGTGCTCCGGGACAGGGAGTCAGATCGGAAGAGACCCAGTACTTC.

This chain connects TRBV2 to TRBJ1-1; 7 bases map to TRBD1. The germline V gene has CDR1 SNHLY and CDR2 FYNNEI. V was clipped by 7 bases and J by 1 base; unmatched bases: 9. The CDR3 contains 15 residues. The CDR3 coding sequence is TGTGCCAGCAAGAGTCGGCAGGGGGGGAACACTGAAGCTTTCTTT. Translated, it gives CASKSRQGGNTEAFF.

This rearrangement joins TRBV24-1 to TRBJ1-2, with unresolved D. CDR3 length equals 15 residues. CDR1 and CDR2 (germline): KGHDR, SFDVKD. The V end lost 5 bases, the J end lost 0 bases, and 12 bases lay between the germline ends. CDR3 bases: TGTGCCACCAGTGGAGGAGGCAGTTCTAACTATGGCTACACCTTC. This gives the protein CATSGGGSSNYGYTF.

This clone is a singleton in its sample. Other DNA sequences in this specimen translate into the identical CDR3. The V call is TRBV3-1 (or the pseudogene TRBV3-2), the J call TRBJ1-2; D is uncertain. Germline lookup yields CDR1 LGHDT and CDR2 YNNKEL (reference sequence). V lost 3 bases and J lost 0, with 8 bases in between. The CDR3 covers 14 residues. The CDR3 region has the DNA TGTGCCAGCAGCCAGGTGGGTTCTAACTATGGCTACACCTTC. It is translated as CASSQVGSNYGYTF.

The chain recombines TRBV5-1 with TRBJ2-5; 16 bases are shared with TRBD2. The CDR3 consists of 17 residues. Trimming removed 4 bases from V and 4 bases from J; junction bases left unmatched: 7. Germline V lookup: CDR1 SGHRS, CDR2 YFSETQ. The CDR3 DNA sequence: TGCGCCAGCAGCGGTGGGACTAGCGGGAGGGTAGTAGAGACCCAGTACTTC. Amino acids: CASSGGTSGRVVETQYF.

The V gene is TRBV4-2, the J gene TRBJ1-5; D uncertain. The germline CDR1 and CDR2 sequences are LGHNA and YNFKEQ. The CDR3 runs to 14 residues. The ends were cut back, 0 bases at V and 4 bases at J, with 7 bases in the middle. The CDR3 DNA reads as TGTGCCAGCAGCCAAGAGTCAGGTAATCAGCCCCAGCATTTT. It codes for CASSQESGNQPQHF.

The V and J genes are TRBV28 and TRBJ2-5; no reliable D call. V was clipped by 8 bases and J by 1 base, with 2 bases between them. The CDR3 contains 10 residues. Per the germline V gene, CDR1 is MDHEN and CDR2 is SYDVKM. CDR3 sequence: CASGQETQYF. The CDR3 DNA follows: TGTGCCAGCGGCCAAGAGACCCAGTACTTC.

The chain links TRBV4-1 to TRBJ1-5; unclear D gene. CDR3 length equals 15 residues. Germline CDR1 is MGHRA and CDR2 is YSYEKL. Trimming took 1 base from V and 7 from J, leaving 14 bases between them. As DNA, the CDR3 is TGCGCCAGCAGCCAAGTTGGGGAATGGCACCAGCCCCAGCATTTT. Translation: CASSQVGEWHQPQHF.

This chain links TRBV19 with TRBJ1-6; 10 positions agree with TRBD1. Per the germline V gene, CDR1 is LNHDA and CDR2 is SQIVND (reference sequence). The CDR3 loop spans 14 amino acids. V lost 3 bases, J lost 10 bases, and 3 bases stayed unmatched. This chain's CDR3 is CASSMGQGKSPLHF. The DNA for the CDR3 is TGTGCCAGTAGTATGGGACAGGGGAAGTCACCCCTCCACTTT.

V and J are TRBV19 and TRBJ2-3; 8 nucleotides agree with TRBD2. Trimming took 2 bases from V and 2 from J; bases not matched to a gene: 3. The CDR3 length is 15 residues. Germline CDR1 and CDR2: LNHDA and SQIVND (reference sequence). The CDR3 DNA follows: TGTGCCAGTAGTATAATAGCGGGGCACACAGATACGCAGTATTTT. This codes for CASSIIAGHTDTQYF.

V gene TRBV7-8 combines with J gene TRBJ1-4; D unclear. CDR1 is SGHVS, CDR2 FQNEAQ, per germline. V lost 0 bases and J lost 0, with 8 bases in between. CDR3 length: 16 amino acids. CDR3 protein: CASSLAFPATNEKLFF. The DNA for the CDR3 is TGTGCCAGCAGCTTAGCGTTTCCTGCAACTAATGAAAAACTGTTTTTT.

This chain uses TRBV7-2 with TRBJ2-1; no clear D. The length of the CDR3 is 12 residues. Germline V lookup: CDR1 SGHTA, CDR2 FQGNSA. Trimming left V 5 bases short and J 8 bases short, with 10 bases between. This CDR3 reads CASSRQRDEQFF. The CDR3 bases are TGTGCCAGCAGCCGTCAACGGGATGAGCAGTTCTTC.

The chain employs TRBV12-5 and TRBJ1-1; D remains unclear. Germline values: CDR1 LGHNT, CDR2 FRNRAP. Trimming stripped 6 bases from V and 8 bases from J, with 10 bases between. CDR3 length: 11 residues. The CDR3 region has the DNA TGTGCTAGTGGCCCCGGCCCCGAAGCTTTCTTT. Its protein product is CASGPGPEAFF.

This chain's CDR3 is CASSLGNEVSTDTQYF. The CDR3 DNA reads as TGCGCCAGCAGCTTGGGGAACGAGGTATCCACAGATACGCAGTATTTT. The chain carries TRBV5-1 and TRBJ2-3; D remains unclear. This CDR3 has 16 residues. V was cut by 0 bases and J by 2 bases, with 13 bases left in between. Germline V lookup: CDR1 SGHRS, CDR2 YFSETQ.

V is TRBV14 and J is TRBJ2-1, with D maybe TRBD2 (6 bases). Deletions cut 0 bases from V and 9 bases from J, with 18 bases between. The CDR3 is 16 amino acids. Germline V gives CDR1 SGHDN, CDR2 FVKESK. CDR3 residues: CASSQDEGWGTGEQFF. In DNA, the CDR3 is TGTGCCAGCAGCCAAGATGAAGGGTGGGGGACTGGTGAGCAGTTCTTC.